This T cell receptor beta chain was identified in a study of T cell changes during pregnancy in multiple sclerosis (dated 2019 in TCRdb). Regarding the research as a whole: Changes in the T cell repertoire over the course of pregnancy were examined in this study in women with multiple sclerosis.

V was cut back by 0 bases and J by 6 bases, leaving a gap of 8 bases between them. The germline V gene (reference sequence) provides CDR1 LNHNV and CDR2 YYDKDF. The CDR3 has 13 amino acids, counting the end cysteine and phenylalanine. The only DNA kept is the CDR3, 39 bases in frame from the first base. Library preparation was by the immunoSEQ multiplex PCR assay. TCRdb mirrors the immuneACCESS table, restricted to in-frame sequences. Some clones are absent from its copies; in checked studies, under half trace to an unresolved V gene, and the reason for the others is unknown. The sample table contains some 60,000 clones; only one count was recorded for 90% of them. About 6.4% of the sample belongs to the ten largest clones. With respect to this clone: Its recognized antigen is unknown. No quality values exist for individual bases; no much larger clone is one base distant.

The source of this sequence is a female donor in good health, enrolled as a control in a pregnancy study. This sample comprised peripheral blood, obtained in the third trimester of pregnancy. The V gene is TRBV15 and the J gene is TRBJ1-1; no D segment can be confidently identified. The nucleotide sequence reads TGTGCCACCAGCAGAGATCTCCTAGCTGAAGCTTTCTTT. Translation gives CATSRDLLAEAFF.